The 16 T cell receptor beta chains in this list originate from one sample, sequenced in a study of T cell repertoires in ileal Crohn's disease (dated by TCRdb to 2018 to 2020). The receptor library was made with the immunoSEQ multiplex PCR assay. TCRdb obtained this table from immuneACCESS and retained in-frame rearrangements with V and J assigned. These tables miss some clones; where compared with another copy, unresolved V genes account for less than half of the shortfall, and the remainder is unexplained. The sample yields about 12,000 clones; 75% to 90% were counted once. The top ten constitute around 9.9% of the sample. Read against the paper, the sample's time point label means: neoterminal ileum biopsy at postoperative endoscopy, about 6 months after surgery. Material for sequencing was ileal tissue. These receptors originate from an adult with Crohn's disease.

The chain has TRBV29-1 and TRBJ2-1, with D possibly TRBD2 on 6 matching bases. This CDR3 has 12 amino acids. V lost 8 bases and J 5 bases, leaving 13 bases between the germline ends. The germline CDR1 and CDR2 sequences are SQVTM and ANQGSEA. CDR3 amino acids: CSTGLADNEQFF. CDR3 nucleotide sequence: TGCAGCACGGGACTCGCCGACAATGAGCAGTTCTTC.

V gene TRBV13 combines with J gene TRBJ2-5, with 10 bases aligning to TRBD2. This CDR3 spans 15 amino acids. V trimming: 4 bases; J trimming: 3 bases; junction bases outside the gene matches: 5. Looked up from germline, CDR1 is PRHDT and CDR2 is FYEKMQ (reference sequence). The CDR3 region has the DNA TGTGCCAGCAGCTCGCGAGGACTAGCGGAAGAGACCCAGTACTTC. Amino acids: CASSSRGLAEETQYF.

The V and J genes are TRBV6-4 and TRBJ1-6, with 8 nucleotides matching TRBD1. Germline trimming cut 0 bases from V and 7 bases from J; bases unmatched to any gene: 2. Germline CDR1 reads MRHNA; CDR2 reads SNTAGT. The CDR3 is made up of 15 amino acids. CDR3 loop: CASSDSAGGNSPLHF. CDR3 coding DNA: TGTGCCAGCAGTGACTCCGCAGGGGGCAATTCACCCCTCCACTTT.

The rearrangement joins TRBV2 to TRBJ2-1, with 12 positions matching TRBD2. Germline lookup yields CDR1 SNHLY and CDR2 FYNNEI. With V trimmed by 6 bases and J by 4 bases, 1 base remained unmatched. The CDR3 is 14 residues long. CDR3 in DNA: TGTGCCAGCAGCGGGACTAGCGGGTACAATGAGCAGTTCTTC. Encoded protein: CASSGTSGYNEQFF.

The V gene is TRBV5-1, the J gene TRBJ2-7, with 8 bases aligning to TRBD2. Germline-derived CDR1 and CDR2 are SGHRS and YFSETQ. V lost 4 bases to trimming and J lost 2 bases; unmatched junction nucleotides: 11. CDR3 length: 16 residues. CDR3 in DNA: TGCGCCAGCAGCCCAGCGGGGGCTACGATTCCCTACGAGCAGTACTTC. Amino acids: CASSPAGATIPYEQYF.

The genes are TRBV2 and TRBJ1-2, with no clear D. V was pared by 2 bases and J by 7 bases, with 11 bases between. Germline assignment: CDR1 SNHLY and CDR2 FYNNEI. This CDR3 contains 13 residues. Here the CDR3 reads CASSETHFGGYTF. The CDR3 nucleotides are TGTGCCAGCAGTGAAACCCACTTCGGTGGCTACACCTTC.

The CDR3 DNA is TGTGCCACCAGCAAGGGGGCAGAGACCCAGTACTTC. It translates to CATSKGAETQYF. V usage is TRBV15 and J usage is TRBJ2-5; 7 positions agree with TRBD1. Germline V gives CDR1 LNHNV, CDR2 YYDKDF (reference sequence). CDR3 length: 12 residues. V dropped 4 bases and J dropped 4; count of bases not matched to a gene: 0. Using reference TRBV15 and TRBJ2-5 for the parts outside the CDR3, the full variable domain is DAMVIQNPRYQVTQFGKPVTLSCSQTLNHNVMYWYQQKSSQAPKLLFHYYDKDFNNEADTPDNFQSRRPNTSFCFLDIRSPGLGDTAMYLCATSKGAETQYFGPGTRLLVL.

The chain recombines TRBV18 with TRBJ2-3, with 8 bases lining up with TRBD1. Trimming took 1 base from V and 1 from J; bases not matched to a gene: 19. CDR3 size: 21 residues. Germline V gene data show CDR1 as KGHSH and CDR2 as LQKENI. DNA of the CDR3: TGTGCCAGCTCACCACTCTCCTCCTTCGGGACAGGATCTATACGCACAGATACGCAGTATTTT. Protein product: CASSPLSSFGTGSIRTDTQYF. The full variable domain, completed using reference TRBV18 and TRBJ2-3, is NAGVMQNPRHLVRRRGQEARLRCSPMKGHSHVYWYRQLPEEGLKFMVYLQKENIIDESGMPKERFSAEFPKEGPSILRIQQVVRGDSAAYFCASSPLSSFGTGSIRTDTQYFGPGTRLTVL.

The J gene is TRBJ2-7, the V gene TRBV27; 8 bases align to TRBD1. V shed 3 bases and J 1 base; nucleotides not matched to a gene: 11. The germline V gene has CDR1 MNHEY and CDR2 SMNVEV (reference sequence). There are 17 residues in the CDR3. CDR3 DNA sequence: TGTGCCAGCAGTTTGGGAGTTTACAGGGGGAGGTCCTACGAGCAGTACTTC. Residues: CASSLGVYRGRSYEQYF.

The CDR3 DNA reads TGTGCCAGCAGTTTGGGACAGACCTACGAGCAGTACTTC. Protein: CASSLGQTYEQYF. J is TRBJ2-7 and V is TRBV27; 7 positions match TRBD1. CDR3 length: 13 amino acids. Germline CDR1 MNHEY, CDR2 SMNVEV (reference sequence). V shed 3 bases and J 2 bases; nucleotides not matched to a gene: 1.

The chain is built from TRBV7-9 and TRBJ1-2; no clear D. Germline-derived CDR1 and CDR2 are SEHNR and FQNEAQ (reference sequence). The length of the CDR3 is 14 residues. Trimming left V 5 bases short and J 4 bases short, with 14 bases between. CDR3 sequence reads: CASSPRDGSYGYTF. CDR3 DNA sequence: TGTGCCAGCAGCCCCCGGGATGGATCCTATGGCTACACCTTC.

The rearrangement links TRBV9 to TRBJ2-4, with D unresolved. V lost 2 bases and J lost 6, with 12 bases in between. The CDR3 sequence is 14 residues long. Germline V gene data show CDR1 as SGDLS and CDR2 as YYNGEE. CDR3 sequence (DNA): TGTGCCAGCAGCGTCGCTCTTCACGGAAACATTCAGTACTTC. This encodes CASSVALHGNIQYF.

The gene calls are TRBV5-6 and TRBJ1-3; D is unclear. The V and J ends lost 0 bases and 1 base respectively, with 11 bases between them. CDR1 is SGHDT, CDR2 YYEEEE, per germline. This CDR3 is built from 16 residues. CDR3 loop: CASSLGQLGSGNTIYF. The CDR3 bases are TGTGCCAGCAGCTTGGGCCAGCTCGGGTCTGGAAACACCATATATTTT.

The chain combines TRBV9 with TRBJ1-2; D is perhaps TRBD1 (6 bases). The CDR3 extends over 12 amino acids. CDR1 and CDR2 (germline): SGDLS, YYNGEE. Trimming pared 6 bases from V and 5 bases from J, leaving 11 bases between. CDR3 bases: TGTGCCAGCACCAGGGACACGTATGGCTACACCTTC. Protein product: CASTRDTYGYTF.

V gene TRBV5-1 combines with J gene TRBJ2-1, with TRBD2 identical over 7 bases. The CDR3 extends over 14 amino acids. The V segment lost 0 bases and the J segment 10 bases; nucleotides outside the gene matches: 7. Germline V gene data show CDR1 as SGHRS and CDR2 as YFSETQ. This CDR3 is CASSLGLAREEQFF. The CDR3 DNA is TGCGCCAGCAGCTTGGGACTAGCACGGGAGGAGCAGTTCTTC.

The CDR3 region is CATSGPRTGSHEKLFF. The CDR3 nucleotides read TGTGCCACCAGCGGACCCAGGACAGGGTCGCATGAAAAACTGTTTTTT. The chain joins TRBV15 to TRBJ1-4; 8 bases match TRBD1. The junction had 11 bases not matched to a gene; V was cut back by 5 bases and J by 6 bases. Germline CDR1 reads LNHNV; CDR2 reads YYDKDF (reference sequence). This CDR3 comprises 16 residues.